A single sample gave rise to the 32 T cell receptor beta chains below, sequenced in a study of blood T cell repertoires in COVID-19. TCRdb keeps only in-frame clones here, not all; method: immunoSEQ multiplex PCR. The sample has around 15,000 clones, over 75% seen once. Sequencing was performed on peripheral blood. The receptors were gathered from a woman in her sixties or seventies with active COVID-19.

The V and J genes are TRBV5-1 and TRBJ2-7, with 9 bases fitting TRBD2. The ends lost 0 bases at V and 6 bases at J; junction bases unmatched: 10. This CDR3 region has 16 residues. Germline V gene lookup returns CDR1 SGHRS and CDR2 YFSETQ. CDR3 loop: CASSLADSGRWVEQYF. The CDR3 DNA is TGCGCCAGCAGCTTGGCCGATAGCGGGAGATGGGTCGAGCAGTACTTC.

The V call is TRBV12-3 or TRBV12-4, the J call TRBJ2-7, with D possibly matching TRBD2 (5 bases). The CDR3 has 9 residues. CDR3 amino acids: CASRDCGTV. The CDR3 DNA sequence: TGTGCCAGCAGGGACTGTGGTACGGTC.

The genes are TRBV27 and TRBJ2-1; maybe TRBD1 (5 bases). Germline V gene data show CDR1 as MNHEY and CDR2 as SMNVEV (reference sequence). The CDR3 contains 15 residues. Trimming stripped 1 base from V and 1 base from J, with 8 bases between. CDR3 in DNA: TGTGCCAGCAGTTTATGGGGCCCATCCTACAATGAGCAGTTCTTC. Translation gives CASSLWGPSYNEQFF.

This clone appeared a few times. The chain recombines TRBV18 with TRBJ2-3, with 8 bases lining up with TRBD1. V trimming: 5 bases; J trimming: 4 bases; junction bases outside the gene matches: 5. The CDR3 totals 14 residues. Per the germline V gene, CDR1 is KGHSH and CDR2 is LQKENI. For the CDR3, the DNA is TGTGCCAGCTCAAAACAGGGGGGCCCAGATACGCAGTATTTT. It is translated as CASSKQGGPDTQYF.

This CDR3 reads CSASGFEAPFF. The CDR3 region has the DNA TGCAGTGCTAGCGGTTTCGAAGCCCCGTTCTTC. The chain joins TRBV20-1 to TRBJ2-1; no definite D call. CDR1 and CDR2 (germline): DFQATT, SNEGSKA (reference sequence). The CDR3 sequence is 11 residues long. Trimming took 3 bases from V and 15 from J, leaving 15 bases between them.

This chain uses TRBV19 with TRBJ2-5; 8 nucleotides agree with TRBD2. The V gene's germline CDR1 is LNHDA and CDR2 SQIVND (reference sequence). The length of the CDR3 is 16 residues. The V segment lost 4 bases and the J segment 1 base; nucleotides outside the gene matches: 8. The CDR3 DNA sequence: TGTGCCAGTAGTACCCTAGCGGGCCTATTCCAAGAGACCCAGTACTTC. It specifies CASSTLAGLFQETQYF.

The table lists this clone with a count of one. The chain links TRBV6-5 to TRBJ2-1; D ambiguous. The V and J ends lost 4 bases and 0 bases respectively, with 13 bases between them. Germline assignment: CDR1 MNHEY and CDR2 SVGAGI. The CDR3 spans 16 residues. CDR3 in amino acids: CASSSSRSSSYNEQFF. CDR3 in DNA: TGTGCCAGCAGTTCGTCGCGGTCCAGCTCCTACAATGAGCAGTTCTTC.

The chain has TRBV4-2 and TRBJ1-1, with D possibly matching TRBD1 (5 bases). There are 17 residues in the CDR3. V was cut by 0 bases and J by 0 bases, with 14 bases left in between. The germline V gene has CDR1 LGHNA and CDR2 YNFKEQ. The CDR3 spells CASSQDLLGQVNTEAFF. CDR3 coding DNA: TGTGCCAGCAGCCAAGATCTGTTGGGGCAGGTGAACACTGAAGCTTTCTTT.

Written as DNA, the CDR3 is TGTGCCACCAGTGACCCGCGTTCTAATTCACCCCTCCACTTT. It codes for CATSDPRSNSPLHF. The chain has TRBV24-1 and TRBJ1-6; D gene unclear. The CDR3 consists of 14 residues. Germline lookup yields CDR1 KGHDR and CDR2 SFDVKD. V dropped 4 bases and J dropped 6 bases, with 9 bases sitting between them.

CDR3 nucleotide sequence: TGCGCCAGCAGCGGAGAAGGCGGGAGGGCAGGACACAATGAGCAGTTCTTC. Translating gives CASSGEGGRAGHNEQFF. This chain joins TRBV4-1 and TRBJ2-1; TRBD2 matches 9 bases. Germline lookup yields CDR1 MGHRA and CDR2 YSYEKL. This CDR3 is 17 amino acids long. The V and J ends lost 5 bases and 5 bases, in that order; junction bases with no gene match: 13.

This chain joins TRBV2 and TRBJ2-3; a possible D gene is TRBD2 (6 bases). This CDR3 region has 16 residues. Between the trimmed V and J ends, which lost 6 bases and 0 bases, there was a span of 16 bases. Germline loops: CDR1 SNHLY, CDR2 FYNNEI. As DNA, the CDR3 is TGTGCCAGCAGGATCCCGGAGGGGCCTAGCACAGATACGCAGTATTTT. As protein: CASRIPEGPSTDTQYF.

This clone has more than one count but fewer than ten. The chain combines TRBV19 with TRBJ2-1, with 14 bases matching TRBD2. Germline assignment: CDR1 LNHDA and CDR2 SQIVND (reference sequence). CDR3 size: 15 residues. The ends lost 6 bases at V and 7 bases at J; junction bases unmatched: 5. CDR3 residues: CASRGLAGGLNEQFF. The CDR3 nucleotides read TGTGCCAGTAGAGGACTAGCGGGGGGCCTGAATGAGCAGTTCTTC.

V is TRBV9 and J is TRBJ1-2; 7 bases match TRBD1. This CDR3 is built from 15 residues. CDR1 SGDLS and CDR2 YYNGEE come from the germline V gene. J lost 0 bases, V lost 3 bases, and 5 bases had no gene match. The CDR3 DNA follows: TGTGCCAGCAGCGGGACAGGCTTCCCTAACTATGGCTACACCTTC. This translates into CASSGTGFPNYGYTF.

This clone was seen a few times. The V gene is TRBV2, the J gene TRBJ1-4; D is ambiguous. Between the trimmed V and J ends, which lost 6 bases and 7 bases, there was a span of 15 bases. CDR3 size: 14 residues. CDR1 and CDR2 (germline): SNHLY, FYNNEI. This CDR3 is CASSGLLGGEKLFF. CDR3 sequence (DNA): TGTGCCAGCAGCGGTCTCCTAGGAGGTGAAAAACTGTTTTTT.

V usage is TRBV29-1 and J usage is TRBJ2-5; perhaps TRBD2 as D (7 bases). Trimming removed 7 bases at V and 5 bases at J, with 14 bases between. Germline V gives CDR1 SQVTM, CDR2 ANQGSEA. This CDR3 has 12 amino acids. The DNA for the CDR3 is TGCAGCGACCGCAGGGGAGGGGAGACCCAGTACTTC. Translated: CSDRRGGETQYF.

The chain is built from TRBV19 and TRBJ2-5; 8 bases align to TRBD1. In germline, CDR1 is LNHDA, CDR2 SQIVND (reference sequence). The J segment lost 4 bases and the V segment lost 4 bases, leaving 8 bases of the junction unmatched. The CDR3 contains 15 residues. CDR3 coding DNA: TGTGCCAGTAGTACTACCCCAGGGGGCAGAGAGACCCAGTACTTC. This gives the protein CASSTTPGGRETQYF.

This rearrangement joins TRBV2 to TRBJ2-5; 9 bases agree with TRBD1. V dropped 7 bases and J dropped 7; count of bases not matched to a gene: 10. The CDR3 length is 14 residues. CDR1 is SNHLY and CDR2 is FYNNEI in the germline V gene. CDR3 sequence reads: CASMEQGAPSTQYF. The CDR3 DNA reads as TGTGCCAGCATGGAACAGGGGGCTCCGTCGACCCAGTACTTC.

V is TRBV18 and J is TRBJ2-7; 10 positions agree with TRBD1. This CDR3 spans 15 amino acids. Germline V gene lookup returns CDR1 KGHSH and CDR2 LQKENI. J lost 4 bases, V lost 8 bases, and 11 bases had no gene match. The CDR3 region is CASARAGTGAYEQYF. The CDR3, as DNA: TGTGCCAGCGCCAGGGCCGGGACAGGGGCATACGAGCAGTACTTC. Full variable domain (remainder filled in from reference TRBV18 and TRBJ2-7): NAGVMQNPRHLVRRRGQEARLRCSPMKGHSHVYWYRQLPEEGLKFMVYLQKENIIDESGMPKERFSAEFPKEGPSILRIQQVVRGDSAAYFCASARAGTGAYEQYFGPGTRLTVT.

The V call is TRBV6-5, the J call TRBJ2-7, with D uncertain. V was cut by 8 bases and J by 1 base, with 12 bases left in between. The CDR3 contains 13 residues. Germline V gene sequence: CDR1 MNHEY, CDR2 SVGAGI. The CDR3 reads CASPPSDSYEQYF. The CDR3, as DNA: TGTGCCAGCCCCCCCAGCGATTCCTACGAGCAGTACTTC.

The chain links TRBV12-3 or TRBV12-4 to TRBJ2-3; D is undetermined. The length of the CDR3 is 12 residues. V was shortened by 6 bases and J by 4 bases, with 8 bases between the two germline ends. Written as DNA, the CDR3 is TGTGCCAGCAGGCGTCTGGCAGATACGCAGTATTTT. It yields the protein CASRRLADTQYF.

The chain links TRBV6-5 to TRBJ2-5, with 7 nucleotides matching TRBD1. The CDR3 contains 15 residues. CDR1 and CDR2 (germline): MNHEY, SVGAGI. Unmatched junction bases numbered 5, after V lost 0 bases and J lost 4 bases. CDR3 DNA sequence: TGTGCCAGCAGTTACTCGATTCACAGGGGAGAGACCCAGTACTTC. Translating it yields CASSYSIHRGETQYF.

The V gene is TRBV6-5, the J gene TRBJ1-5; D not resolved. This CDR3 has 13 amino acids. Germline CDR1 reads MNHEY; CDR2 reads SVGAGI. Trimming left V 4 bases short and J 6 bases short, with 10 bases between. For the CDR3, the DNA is TGTGCCAGCAGTTCGGGATTCTCTCAGCCCCAGCATTTT. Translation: CASSSGFSQPQHF.

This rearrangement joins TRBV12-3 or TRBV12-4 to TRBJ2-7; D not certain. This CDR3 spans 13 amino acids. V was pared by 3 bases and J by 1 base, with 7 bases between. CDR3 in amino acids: CASSFGQSYEQYF. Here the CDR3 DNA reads TGTGCCAGCAGTTTTGGCCAGTCCTACGAGCAGTACTTC.

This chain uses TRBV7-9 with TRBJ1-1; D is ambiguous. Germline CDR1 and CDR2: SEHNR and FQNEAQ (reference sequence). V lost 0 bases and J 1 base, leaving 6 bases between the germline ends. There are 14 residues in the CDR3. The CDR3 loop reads CASSLAQPNTEAFF. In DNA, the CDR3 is TGTGCCAGCAGCTTAGCACAGCCGAACACTGAAGCTTTCTTT.

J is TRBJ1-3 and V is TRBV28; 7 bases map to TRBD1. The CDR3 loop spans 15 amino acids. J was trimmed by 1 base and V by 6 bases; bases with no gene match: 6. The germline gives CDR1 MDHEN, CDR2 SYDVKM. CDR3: CASRTGDSSGNTIYF. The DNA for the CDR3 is TGTGCCAGCAGAACAGGGGATTCATCTGGAAACACCATATATTTT.

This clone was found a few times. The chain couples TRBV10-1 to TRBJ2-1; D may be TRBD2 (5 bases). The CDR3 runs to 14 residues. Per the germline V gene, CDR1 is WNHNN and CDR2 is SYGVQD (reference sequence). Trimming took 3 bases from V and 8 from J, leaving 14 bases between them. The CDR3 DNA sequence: TGCGCCAGCAGTGAAGTTTGGAAGGGAGATGAGCAGTTCTTC. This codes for CASSEVWKGDEQFF.

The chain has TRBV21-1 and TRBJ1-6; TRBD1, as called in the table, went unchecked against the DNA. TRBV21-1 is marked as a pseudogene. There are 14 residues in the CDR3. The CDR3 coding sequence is TGTGCCAGCAGCAATCTAGACAGCGATTCACCCCTCCACTTT. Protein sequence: CASSNLDSDSPLHF.

The CDR3 DNA reads TGTGCCAGCAGCTTGATCGACGGAGCCCGGGGTCGAGCTTTCTTT. Translation: CASSLIDGARGRAFF. V is TRBV5-6 and J is TRBJ1-1; D gene unclear. Trimming took off 1 base at V and 10 bases at J, with 20 bases between the two ends. CDR3 length equals 15 residues. Germline CDR1 and CDR2: SGHDT and YYEEEE.

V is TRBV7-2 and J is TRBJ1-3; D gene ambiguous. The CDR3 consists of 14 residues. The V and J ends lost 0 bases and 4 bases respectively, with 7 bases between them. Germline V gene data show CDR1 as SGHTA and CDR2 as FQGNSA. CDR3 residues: CASSLAQIGNTIYF. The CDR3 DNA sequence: TGTGCCAGCAGCTTAGCCCAGATAGGAAACACCATATATTTT.

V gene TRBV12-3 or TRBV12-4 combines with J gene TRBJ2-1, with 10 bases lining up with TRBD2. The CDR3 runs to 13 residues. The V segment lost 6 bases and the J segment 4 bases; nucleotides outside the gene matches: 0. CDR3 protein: CASRLAGYNEQFF. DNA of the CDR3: TGTGCCAGCAGACTAGCGGGATACAATGAGCAGTTCTTC.

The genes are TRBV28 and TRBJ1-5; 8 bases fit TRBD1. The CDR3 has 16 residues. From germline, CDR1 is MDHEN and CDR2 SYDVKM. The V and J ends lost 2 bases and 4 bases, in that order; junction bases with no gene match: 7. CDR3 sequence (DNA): TGTGCCAGCAGTTTAGTCCGGACAGGGAGGAATCAGCCCCAGCATTTT. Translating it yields CASSLVRTGRNQPQHF.

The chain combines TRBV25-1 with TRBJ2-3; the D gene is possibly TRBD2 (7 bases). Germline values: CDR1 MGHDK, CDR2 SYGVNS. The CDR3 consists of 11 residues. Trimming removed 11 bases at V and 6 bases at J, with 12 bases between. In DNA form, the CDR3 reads TGTGCCTCAGGGAGGGGGGATACGCAGTATTTT. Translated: CASGRGDTQYF.